The present T cell receptor beta chain was sequenced within a study of a mutant IDH1 vaccine in newly diagnosed glioma. Study summary: Before enrollment, patients got radiotherapy alone, temozolomide alone, or mostly the combination.

Here immunoSEQ multiplex PCR was the method, and the copy in TCRdb shows in-frame clones only, minus some. The sample yields about 38,000 clones, over 85% seen once. Unmatched junction bases numbered 3, after V lost 6 bases and J lost 0 bases. The CDR3 runs to 15 residues. Per the germline V gene, CDR1 is LNHDA and CDR2 is SQIVND (reference sequence). Time point denoted: baseline, week 1 (first vaccination visit). Treatment defined: pre-vaccination baseline after standard-of-care therapy. Sequenced material: PBMCs, taken from a glioma patient treated with radiotherapy, temozolomide or both. The chain uses TRBV19 and TRBJ1-3; 9 bases are a match to TRBD1. The origin of this receptor is a man in his late teens or twenties with glioma. The CDR3 reads CASRHRGLSGNTIYF. CDR3 bases: TGTGCCAGTAGGCACAGGGGGCTCTCTGGAAACACCATATATTTT.